These T cell receptor beta chains were read from a single sample in a study of T cells expressing NK-cell markers. With the 5' RACE reads reprocessed, TCRdb shows one record per CDR3 protein and no DNA. Its listing shows 150,000 to 200,000 distinct CDR3 sequences. The sample consisted of blood T cells: a sorted CD56 or NKG2C T cell subset, CD4+ or CD8+ T cells, or bulk PBMC T cells (not recorded which). The source is a woman between 18 and 69 years old in good health. The CDR3 runs from the conserved cysteine through the conserved F or W.

J gene	V gene	CDR3 protein
TRBJ1-5	TRBV12-3/TRBV12-4	CASSANRVWTQHF
TRBJ2-7	TRBV12-3/TRBV12-4	CASRRGTGGISYEQYF
TRBJ2-1	TRBV2	CASNRDYNNEQFF
TRBJ2-7	TRBV7-3	CASSLGRVLYEQYF
TRBJ1-1	TRBV7-2	CASSRGGQPNTEAFF
TRBJ2-3	TRBV20-1	CSAPRDRITDTQYF
TRBJ2-2	TRBV5-1	CANSDMNTGELFF
TRBJ2-3	TRBV2	CASSDDRGVSTDTQYF
TRBJ2-7	TRBV5-1	CASSLDQARGEQYF
TRBJ2-5	TRBV5-1	CASSAGTSRGQETQYF
TRBJ2-3	TRBV20-1	CSARGGTSGRAPGRTDTQYF
TRBJ2-3	TRBV20-1	CSADSSGRIDTQYF
TRBJ1-3	TRBV5-6	CASRASFSGNTIYF
TRBJ2-3	TRBV7-3	CASSLSPRGTQYF
TRBJ1-1	TRBV27	CASQPWGRGTEAFF
TRBJ2-2	TRBV7-9	CATLPSGANTGELFF
TRBJ2-3	TRBV2	CDSGDQSTDTQYF
TRBJ2-3	TRBV5-1	CASSSRASGGAGTDTQYF
TRBJ2-3	TRBV5-5	CASSLGTRGEDTQYF
TRBJ2-6	TRBV20-1	CSARDLGGGSSGANVLTF
TRBJ1-4	TRBV5-1	CASSATGTGDEKLFF
TRBJ2-1	TRBV11-2	CASSSTSGSYNEQFF
TRBJ1-5	TRBV4-1	CASSQGQGPINQPQHF
TRBJ2-5	TRBV7-2	CASSLQLAGGQETQYF
TRBJ2-7	TRBV18	CASSPNLAEYEQYF
TRBJ2-1	TRBV7-9	CASSLEIPRRNEQFF
TRBJ2-5	TRBV20-1	CSARKREGSQETQYF
TRBJ1-5	TRBV20-1	CSAAQTVPNQPQHF
TRBJ1-6	TRBV12-3/TRBV12-4	CATAGQGDSPLHF
TRBJ2-5	TRBV20-1	CSATAAPTQYF
TRBJ2-3	TRBV11-3	CASSLGASSSADTQYF
TRBJ2-6	TRBV4-2	CASSQVMQGVSGANVLTF